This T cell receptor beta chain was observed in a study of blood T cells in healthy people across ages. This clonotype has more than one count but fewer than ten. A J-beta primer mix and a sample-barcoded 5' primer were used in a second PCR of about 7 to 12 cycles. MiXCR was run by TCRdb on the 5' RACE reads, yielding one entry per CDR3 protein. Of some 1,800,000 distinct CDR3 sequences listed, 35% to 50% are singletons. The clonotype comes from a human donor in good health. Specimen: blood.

The CDR3 region is CASSDSSVPQYF. For the CDR3, the DNA is TGTGCCAGCAGTGATTCTAGTGTCCCCCAGTACTTC. The chain is built from TRBV2 and TRBJ2-5, with unresolved D. Per germline, CDR1 SNHLY and CDR2 FYNNEI. The CDR3 extends over 12 amino acids. V lost 3 bases, J lost 9 bases, and 11 bases lay in between. The full variable domain, completed using reference TRBV2 and TRBJ2-5, is EPEVTQTPSHQVTQMGQEVILRCVPISNHLYFYWYRQILGQKVEFLVSFYNNEISEKSEIFDDQFSVERPDGSNFTLKIRSTKLEDSAMYFCASSDSSVPQYFGPGTRLLVL.